These 4 T cell receptor beta chains share one sample of origin, sequenced in a study of T cells in Graves' hyperthyroidism and ophthalmopathy. Researchers amplified the TCR beta CDR3 regions from RNA transcripts. HTBI primers were employed in a first-round RT-PCR of the TCR CDR3. TCRdb independently ran MiXCR on the multiplex PCR reads; one entry per CDR3 protein. The sample yields under 300,000 distinct CDR3 sequences, roughly 14% seen once. The sequencing sample was made of blood. The receptors here all came from a woman younger than 45 with Graves' hyperthyroidism that later progressed to Graves' ophthalmopathy.

This clonotype was observed once. The V gene is TRBV10-3, the J gene TRBJ2-7, with 10 bases lining up with TRBD1. V gave up 3 bases and J gave up 7 bases; unmatched junction bases: 6. The CDR3 runs to 14 residues. Germline values: CDR1 ENHRY, CDR2 SYGVKD. CDR3 nucleotides: TGTGCCATCAGTGATGGGACAGGGGATAGGGAGCAGTACTTC. Translated: CAISDGTGDREQYF.

The chain employs TRBV5-5 and TRBJ2-5, with TRBD2 as a possible D gene (6 bases). Germline assignment: CDR1 SGHKS and CDR2 YYEKEE (reference sequence). Between the trimmed V and J ends, which lost 0 bases and 5 bases, there was a span of 14 bases. The CDR3 loop spans 15 amino acids. The CDR3 sequence is CASSLAWDFGETQYF. CDR3 in DNA: TGTGCCAGCAGCTTGGCCTGGGACTTCGGGGAGACCCAGTACTTC. Combining the CDR3 with reference TRBV5-5 and TRBJ2-5 gives the whole variable domain DAGVTQSPTHLIKTRGQQVTLRCSPISGHKSVSWYQQVLGQGPQFIFQYYEKEERGRGNFPDRFSARQFPNYSSELNVNALLLGDSALYLCASSLAWDFGETQYFGPGTRLLVL.

This chain connects TRBV5-1 to TRBJ1-1, with 9 nucleotides matching TRBD1. Germline assignment: CDR1 SGHRS and CDR2 YFSETQ. J gave up 1 base and V 4 bases, and 5 bases lay outside the gene matches. CDR3 length: 15 amino acids. The CDR3 DNA is TGCGCCAGCAGCCTAGGGACAGGGCGGAACACTGAAGCTTTCTTT. Its protein is CASSLGTGRNTEAFF.

This clonotype has ten or more counts. The J gene is TRBJ1-5, the V gene TRBV6-1; D may be TRBD1 (5 bases). V shed 2 bases and J shed 6 bases, with 8 bases lying between them. This CDR3 has 13 amino acids. Per germline, CDR1 MNHNS and CDR2 SASEGT. CDR3 bases: TGTGCCAGCAGTGAACAGGGCGTTCAGCCCCAGCATTTT. This codes for CASSEQGVQPQHF.